This TCR beta chain originates from a study of neoadjuvant nivolumab and ipilimumab in lung cancer. On the study more broadly: The combination arm added day-1 ipilimumab 1 mg/kg to nivolumab 3 mg/kg on days 1, 15, 29. General study findings and limits: Compared with tumor-adjacent uninvolved lung, resected tumors showed greater richness and clonality. Only two of four nivolumab-treated tumors gained richness and clonality by surgery. TCR clonality did not significantly correlate with pathologic tumor regression.

Losses at the gene ends were 8 bases for V and 4 bases for J; bases not matched to a gene: 6. Per the germline V gene, CDR1 is SGHRS and CDR2 is YFSETQ. The CDR3 is 14 amino acids. A word on this clone: Its antigen is still unknown.

Here immunoSEQ multiplex PCR was the method, and the copy in TCRdb shows in-frame clones only, minus some. Of about 18,000 clones listed, 80% to 90% are singletons. This rearrangement joins TRBV5-1 to TRBJ2-3, with TRBD2 identical over 11 bases. This TCR derives from an adult with non-small cell lung cancer. Source: peripheral blood, taken before neoadjuvant nivolumab, alone or with ipilimumab. CDR3 loop: CASASGRTSDTQYF. For the CDR3, the DNA is TGCGCCAGTGCTAGCGGGAGGACATCAGATACGCAGTATTTT.